This TCR beta chain was recorded in a study of blood T cell repertoires in COVID-19. As handled by the study authors: By means of reference gene primer amplification, nucleated cell counts were estimated. The data were produced by immunoSEQ multiplex PCR, yet TCRdb's version contains in-frame clones alone and is incomplete. Clonal size and the V and J genes are those of that table, whereas D and trimming came from the DNA. The sample consists of over 200,000 clones, 75% to 90% of them appearing once. V dropped 3 bases and J dropped 7; count of bases not matched to a gene: 21. The V gene's germline CDR1 is MDHEN and CDR2 SYDVKM. This CDR3 is built from 19 residues.

The sample taken for sequencing was peripheral blood. The genes are TRBV28 and TRBJ1-2; 9 positions agree with TRBD1. The sequence derives from a man aged 35 to 55 with acute or convalescent COVID-19. CDR3 bases: TGTGCCAGCAGTTTCGCGACAGGGGGTAGTCAATTATTCTGGGGTGGCTACACCTTC. Its protein is CASSFATGGSQLFWGGYTF.